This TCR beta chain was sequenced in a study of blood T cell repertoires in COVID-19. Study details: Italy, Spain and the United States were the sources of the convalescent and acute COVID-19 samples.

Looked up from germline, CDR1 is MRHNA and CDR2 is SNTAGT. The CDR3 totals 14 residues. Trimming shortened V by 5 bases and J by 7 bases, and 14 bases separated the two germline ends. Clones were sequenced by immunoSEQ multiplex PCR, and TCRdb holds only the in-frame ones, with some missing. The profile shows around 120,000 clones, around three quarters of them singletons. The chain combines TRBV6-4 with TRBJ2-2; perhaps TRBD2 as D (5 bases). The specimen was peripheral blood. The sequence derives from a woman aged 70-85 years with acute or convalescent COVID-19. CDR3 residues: CASSPLARVGELFF. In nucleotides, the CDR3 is TGTGCCAGCAGTCCCTTAGCGAGGGTCGGGGAGCTGTTTTTT.